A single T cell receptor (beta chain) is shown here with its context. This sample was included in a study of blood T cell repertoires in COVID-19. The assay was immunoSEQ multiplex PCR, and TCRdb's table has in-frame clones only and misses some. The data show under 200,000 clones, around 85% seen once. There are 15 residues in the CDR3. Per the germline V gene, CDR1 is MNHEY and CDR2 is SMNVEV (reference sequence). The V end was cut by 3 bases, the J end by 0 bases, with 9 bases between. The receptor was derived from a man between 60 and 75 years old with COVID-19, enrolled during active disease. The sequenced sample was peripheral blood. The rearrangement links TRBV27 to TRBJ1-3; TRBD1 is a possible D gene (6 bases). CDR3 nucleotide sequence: TGTGCCAGCAGTTTTCAGGGGAACTCTGGAAACACCATATATTTT. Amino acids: CASSFQGNSGNTIYF.